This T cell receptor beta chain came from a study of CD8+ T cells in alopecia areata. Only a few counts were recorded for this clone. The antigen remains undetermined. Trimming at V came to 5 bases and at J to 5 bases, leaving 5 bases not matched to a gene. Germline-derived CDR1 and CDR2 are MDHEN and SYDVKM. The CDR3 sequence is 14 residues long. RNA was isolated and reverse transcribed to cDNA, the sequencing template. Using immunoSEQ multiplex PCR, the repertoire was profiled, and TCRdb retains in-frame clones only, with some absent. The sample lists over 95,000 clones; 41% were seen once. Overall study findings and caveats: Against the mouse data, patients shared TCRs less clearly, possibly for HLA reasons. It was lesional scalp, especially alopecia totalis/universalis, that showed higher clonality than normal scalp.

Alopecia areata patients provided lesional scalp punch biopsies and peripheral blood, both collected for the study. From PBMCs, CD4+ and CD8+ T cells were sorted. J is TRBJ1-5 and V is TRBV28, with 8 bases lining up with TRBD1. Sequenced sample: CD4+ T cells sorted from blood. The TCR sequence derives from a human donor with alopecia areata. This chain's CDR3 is CASSPQTGDQPQHF. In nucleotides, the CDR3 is TGTGCCAGCAGTCCCCAGACAGGGGATCAGCCCCAGCATTTT.